This record concerns one TCR beta chain sequence. No antigen is known for it. This sample was taken from a study of cytomegalovirus exposure and HLA in healthy donors. Study conclusions and caveats: The study put 150 to 200 TCR beta chains on its list as cytomegalovirus-associated. Researchers reported in a later analysis that a missense DCLRE1C variant was tied to TCR beta V- and J-gene trimming. Reports indicate that TCR beta sequences accurately predicted the HLA-A and HLA-B alleles of most subjects.

With 60 Vbeta and 13 Jbeta primers, the PCR was carried out. TCRdb keeps only in-frame clones here, not all; method: immunoSEQ multiplex PCR. The sample records about 110,000 clones, 60% to 85% being singletons. The V and J ends lost 6 bases and 2 bases respectively, with 10 bases between them. This CDR3 has 13 residues. Germline assignment: CDR1 MNHEY and CDR2 SMNVEV (reference sequence). This clonotype was obtained from a woman aged 25 to 39 in good health and CMV-seronegative. The sample consisted of PBMCs. V is TRBV27 and J is TRBJ1-2, with D possibly matching TRBD1 (5 bases). The CDR3 sequence is CASRTAGNYGYTF. Written as DNA, the CDR3 is TGTGCCAGCAGAACCGCAGGGAACTATGGCTACACCTTC.